The 18 T cell receptor beta chains reported below all come from one sample, sequenced in a study of blood T cell repertoires in COVID-19. Sequenced by immunoSEQ multiplex PCR; TCRdb stores in-frame clones only, minus some. Here the sample spans 250,000 to 300,000 clones, roughly 92% being singletons. What was sequenced was peripheral blood. All receptors derive from a woman under 40 with COVID-19, enrolled during active disease.

The rearrangement joins TRBV5-1 to TRBJ2-1; 8 bases line up with TRBD2. With V trimmed by 4 bases and J by 4 bases, 7 bases remained unmatched. The CDR3 has 15 amino acids. CDR1 and CDR2 (germline): SGHRS, YFSETQ. DNA of the CDR3: TGCGCCAGCAGCACCGGGACTAGAGGGTACAATGAGCAGTTCTTC. As protein: CASSTGTRGYNEQFF.

The chain joins TRBV21-1 to TRBJ2-1; TRBD1, the table's D call, was not compared with the DNA. TRBV21-1 is termed a pseudogene. This CDR3 is 16 amino acids long. The CDR3 DNA sequence: TGTGCCAGCAGCAAACTACAGGGGGAATCCTACAATGAGCAGTTCTTC. Residues: CASSKLQGESYNEQFF.

There are a few counts of this clone. This chain joins TRBV5-6 and TRBJ2-2, with 11 bases matching TRBD1. Germline loops: CDR1 SGHDT, CDR2 YYEEEE. V lost 3 bases and J lost 12; bases outside the gene matches: 10. This CDR3 contains 15 residues. The chain's CDR3 is CASSSYGQGAGKLFF. The CDR3 DNA follows: TGTGCCAGCAGCTCATATGGACAGGGGGCAGGGAAGCTGTTTTTT.

This clone has only one observation. V gene TRBV11-2 combines with J gene TRBJ2-7, with TRBD2 matching 14 bases. The CDR3 sequence is 19 residues long. The germline CDR1 and CDR2 sequences are SGHAT and FQNNGV. The V segment lost 5 bases and the J segment 5 bases; nucleotides outside the gene matches: 17. CDR3 amino acids: CASSPGRGLAGVRLDEQYF. The CDR3 bases are TGTGCCAGCAGCCCGGGCCGGGGACTAGCGGGAGTACGGTTGGACGAGCAGTACTTC.

The chain joins TRBV5-5 to TRBJ1-5, with a weak D call TRBD1 (6 bases). In germline, CDR1 is SGHKS, CDR2 YYEKEE (reference sequence). Trimming took 2 bases from V and 1 from J, leaving 7 bases between them. The CDR3 contains 14 residues. For the CDR3, the DNA is TGTGCCAGCAGCTTTACAGGGAGCAATCAGCCCCAGCATTTT. Translation: CASSFTGSNQPQHF. Full variable domain (remainder filled in from reference TRBV5-5 and TRBJ1-5): DAGVTQSPTHLIKTRGQQVTLRCSPISGHKSVSWYQQVLGQGPQFIFQYYEKEERGRGNFPDRFSARQFPNYSSELNVNALLLGDSALYLCASSFTGSNQPQHFGDGTRLSIL.

V gene TRBV7-3 combines with J gene TRBJ2-2, with D hard to call. Germline CDR1 and CDR2: SGHTA and FQGTGA. The CDR3 consists of 13 residues. Trimming shortened V by 3 bases and J by 2 bases, and 4 bases separated the two germline ends. The CDR3 here is CASSLSNTGELFF. The CDR3 DNA is TGTGCCAGCAGCTTGAGCAACACCGGGGAGCTGTTTTTT.

The rearrangement uses TRBV27 and TRBJ1-2; TRBD1 is a possible D gene (5 bases). V was cut by 0 bases and J by 6 bases, with 11 bases left in between. CDR3 length: 14 amino acids. Germline V gives CDR1 MNHEY, CDR2 SMNVEV (reference sequence). CDR3 region: CASSLSYEGDGYTF. The CDR3 region has the DNA TGTGCCAGCAGTTTATCGTACGAAGGGGATGGCTACACCTTC.

The gene calls are TRBV10-3 and TRBJ1-4, with D tentatively TRBD1 (5 bases). The germline gives CDR1 ENHRY, CDR2 SYGVKD. This CDR3 has 15 residues. V lost 2 bases and J lost 10, with 17 bases in between. CDR3 amino acids: CAISELQGQGGKLFF. The DNA of the CDR3 is TGTGCCATCAGTGAGCTTCAAGGGCAGGGTGGAAAACTGTTTTTT.

V is TRBV6-5 and J is TRBJ2-3; 8 nucleotides match TRBD1. The length of the CDR3 is 15 residues. With V trimmed by 6 bases and J by 6 bases, 11 bases remained unmatched. Germline-derived CDR1 and CDR2 are MNHEY and SVGAGI. CDR3 amino acids: CASRPPGQDADTQYF. CDR3 nucleotide sequence: TGTGCCAGCAGACCGCCGGGACAGGATGCCGATACGCAGTATTTT.

In this sample, this clone turned up once. The chain is built from TRBV5-1 and TRBJ2-5; 9 bases are shared with TRBD1. J gave up 5 bases and V 4 bases, and 12 bases lay outside the gene matches. Germline values: CDR1 SGHRS, CDR2 YFSETQ. The CDR3 sequence is 16 residues long. CDR3 DNA sequence: TGCGCCAGCAGCCCAGACGAGACAGGGGGAGGGGAGACCCAGTACTTC. Translation gives CASSPDETGGGETQYF.

The chain links TRBV20-1 to TRBJ1-3; the D gene is possibly TRBD1 (5 bases). Trimming left V 3 bases short and J 0 bases short, with 12 bases between. The germline CDR1 and CDR2 sequences are DFQATT and SNEGSKA (reference sequence). The CDR3 is made up of 15 amino acids. For the CDR3, the DNA is TGCAGTGCTAGTAGGGCGGGACTCTCTGGAAACACCATATATTTT. It is translated as CSASRAGLSGNTIYF.

With respect to this clone: Other DNA variants within this sample encode the same CDR3. The chain combines TRBV7-9 with TRBJ2-5, with D unresolved. The CDR3 runs 11 residues. Trimming removed 4 bases at V and 2 bases at J, with 2 bases between. CDR1 is SEHNR and CDR2 is FQNEAQ in the germline V gene (reference sequence). CDR3 coding DNA: TGTGCCAGCAGCTCGCAAGAGACCCAGTACTTC. Translating gives CASSSQETQYF.

V gene TRBV5-4 combines with J gene TRBJ2-2; D uncertain. Trimming pared 4 bases from V and 6 bases from J, leaving 10 bases between. This CDR3 has 13 residues. Germline-derived CDR1 and CDR2 are SGHNT and YYREEE (reference sequence). The CDR3 DNA is TGTGCCAGCAGCCTTAACTTTGCCGGGGAGCTGTTTTTT. This translates into CASSLNFAGELFF.

The chain recombines TRBV5-4 with TRBJ2-3; a weak D match, TRBD2 (6 bases). The CDR3 contains 15 residues. Between the trimmed V and J ends, which lost 3 bases and 2 bases, there was a span of 13 bases. Germline CDR1 reads SGHNT; CDR2 reads YYREEE (reference sequence). CDR3 loop: CASSSRDSHTDTQYF. CDR3 nucleotide sequence: TGTGCCAGCAGCTCCCGGGACTCCCACACAGATACGCAGTATTTT.

This rearrangement joins TRBV25-1 to TRBJ1-1; unclear D gene. Per germline, CDR1 MGHDK and CDR2 SYGVNS. V lost 0 bases and J lost 6, with 11 bases in between. This CDR3 region has 14 residues. CDR3: CASSEYGACPEAFF. In DNA form, the CDR3 reads TGTGCCAGCAGTGAATATGGAGCTTGTCCTGAAGCTTTCTTT.

At least ten counts were recorded for this clone. The rearrangement uses TRBV14 and TRBJ2-7; TRBD1 matches at 7 bases. The CDR3 totals 16 residues. Germline CDR1 is SGHDN and CDR2 is FVKESK. Unmatched junction bases numbered 12, after V lost 4 bases and J lost 3 bases. The CDR3 nucleotides read TGTGCCAGCAGCCCAGGGGGTTCGTTAGCTGTCTACGAGCAGTACTTC. Translating it yields CASSPGGSLAVYEQYF.

J is TRBJ2-7 and V is TRBV6-5; the match to TRBD1 covers 7 bases. V trimming: 0 bases; J trimming: 4 bases; junction bases outside the gene matches: 9. The CDR3 runs to 16 residues. Germline V gene sequence: CDR1 MNHEY, CDR2 SVGAGI. The CDR3 protein is CASSYSTTGKNYEQYF. The CDR3 DNA sequence: TGTGCCAGCAGTTACTCCACGACAGGGAAGAATTACGAGCAGTACTTC.

The chain is built from TRBV27 and TRBJ2-3; D gene unclear. Deletions cut 2 bases from V and 2 bases from J, with 8 bases between. This CDR3 contains 14 residues. The germline V gene encodes CDR1 MNHEY and CDR2 SMNVEV (reference sequence). Written as DNA, the CDR3 is TGTGCCAGCAGTTTAGGCGGCCACACAGATACGCAGTATTTT. Translating it yields CASSLGGHTDTQYF.